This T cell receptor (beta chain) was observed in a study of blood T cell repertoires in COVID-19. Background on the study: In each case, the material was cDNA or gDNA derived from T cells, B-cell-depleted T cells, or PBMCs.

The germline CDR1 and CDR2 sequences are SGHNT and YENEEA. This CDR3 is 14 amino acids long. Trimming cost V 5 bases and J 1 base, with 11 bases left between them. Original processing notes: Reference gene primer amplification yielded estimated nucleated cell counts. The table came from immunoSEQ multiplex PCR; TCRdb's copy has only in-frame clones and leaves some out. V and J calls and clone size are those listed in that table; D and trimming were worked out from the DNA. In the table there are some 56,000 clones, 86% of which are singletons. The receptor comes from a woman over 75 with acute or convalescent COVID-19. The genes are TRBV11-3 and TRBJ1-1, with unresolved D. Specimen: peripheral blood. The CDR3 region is CASSPGRANTEAFF. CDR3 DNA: TGTGCCAGCAGCCCGGGGAGGGCGAACACTGAAGCTTTCTTT.